Reported below is one T cell receptor beta chain. The record originates from a study of blood T cell repertoires in COVID-19. The CDR3 runs 16 residues. Germline V gene data show CDR1 as SEHNR and CDR2 as FQNEAQ (reference sequence). V shed 4 bases and J 0 bases; nucleotides not matched to a gene: 6. Method: immunoSEQ multiplex PCR; TCRdb's copy keeps in-frame clones and lacks some. The repertoire holds approximately 110,000 clones, with approximately 85% as singletons. J is TRBJ1-3 and V is TRBV7-9; 7 bases are shared with TRBD1. The receptor's source is a human donor in a cohort sampled during active COVID-19. Input material: peripheral blood. As DNA, the CDR3 is TGTGCCAGCAGCTCCCATACAGGGGACTCTGGAAACACCATATATTTT. Amino acids: CASSSHTGDSGNTIYF.